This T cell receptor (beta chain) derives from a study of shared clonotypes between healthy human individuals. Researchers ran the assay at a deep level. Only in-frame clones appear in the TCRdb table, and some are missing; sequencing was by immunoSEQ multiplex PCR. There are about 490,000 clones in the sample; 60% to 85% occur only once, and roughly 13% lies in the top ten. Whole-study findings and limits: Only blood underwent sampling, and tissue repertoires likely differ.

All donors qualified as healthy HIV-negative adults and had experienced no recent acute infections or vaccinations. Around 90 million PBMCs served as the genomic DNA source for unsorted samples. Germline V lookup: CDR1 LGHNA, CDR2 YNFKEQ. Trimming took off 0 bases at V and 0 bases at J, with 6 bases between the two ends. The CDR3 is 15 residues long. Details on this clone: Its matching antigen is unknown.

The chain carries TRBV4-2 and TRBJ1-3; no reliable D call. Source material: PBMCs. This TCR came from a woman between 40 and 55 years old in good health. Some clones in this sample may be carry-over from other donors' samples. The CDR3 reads CASSQDLNSGNTIYF. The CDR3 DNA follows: TGTGCCAGCAGCCAAGATCTCAACTCTGGAAACACCATATATTTT.